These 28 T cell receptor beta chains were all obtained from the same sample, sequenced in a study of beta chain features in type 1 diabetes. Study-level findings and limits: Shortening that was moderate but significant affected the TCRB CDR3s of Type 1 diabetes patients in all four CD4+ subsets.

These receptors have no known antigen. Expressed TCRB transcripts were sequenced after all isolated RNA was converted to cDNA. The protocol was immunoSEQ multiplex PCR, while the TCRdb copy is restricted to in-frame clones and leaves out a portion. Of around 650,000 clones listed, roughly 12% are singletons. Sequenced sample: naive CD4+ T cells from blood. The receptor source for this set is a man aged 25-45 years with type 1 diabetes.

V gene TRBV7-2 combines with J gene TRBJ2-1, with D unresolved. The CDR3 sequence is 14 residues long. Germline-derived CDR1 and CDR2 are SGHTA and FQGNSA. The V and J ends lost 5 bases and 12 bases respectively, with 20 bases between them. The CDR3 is CASSNYGPGLGQFF. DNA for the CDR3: TGTGCCAGCAGCAACTACGGACCCGGATTAGGGCAGTTCTTC.

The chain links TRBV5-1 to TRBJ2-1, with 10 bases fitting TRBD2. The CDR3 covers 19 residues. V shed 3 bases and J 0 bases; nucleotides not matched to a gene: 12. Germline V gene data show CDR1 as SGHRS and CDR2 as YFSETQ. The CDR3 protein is CASSSELFSSGGSYNEQFF. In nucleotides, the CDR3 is TGCGCCAGCAGCTCCGAGCTTTTCTCTAGCGGGGGCTCCTACAATGAGCAGTTCTTC.

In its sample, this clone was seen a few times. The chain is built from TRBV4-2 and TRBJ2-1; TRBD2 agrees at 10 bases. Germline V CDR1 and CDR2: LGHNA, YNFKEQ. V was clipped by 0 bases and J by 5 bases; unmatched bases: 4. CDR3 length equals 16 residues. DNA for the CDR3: TGTGCCAGCAGCCAAGATGGGCTAGCGGGGGACAATGAGCAGTTCTTC. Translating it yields CASSQDGLAGDNEQFF.

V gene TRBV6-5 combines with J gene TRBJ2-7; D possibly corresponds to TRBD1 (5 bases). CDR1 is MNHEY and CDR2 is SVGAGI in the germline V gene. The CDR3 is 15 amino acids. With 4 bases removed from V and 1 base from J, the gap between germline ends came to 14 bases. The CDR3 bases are TGTGCCAGCAGTTCCCCGGTCAGGGCGTCCTACGAGCAGTACTTC. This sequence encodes CASSSPVRASYEQYF.

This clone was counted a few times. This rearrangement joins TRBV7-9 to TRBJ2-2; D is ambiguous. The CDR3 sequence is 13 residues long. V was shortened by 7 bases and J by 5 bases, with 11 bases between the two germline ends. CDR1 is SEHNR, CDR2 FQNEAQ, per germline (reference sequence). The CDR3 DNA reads TGTGCCAGCAAAATTGATAAAACCGGGGAGCTGTTTTTT. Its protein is CASKIDKTGELFF.

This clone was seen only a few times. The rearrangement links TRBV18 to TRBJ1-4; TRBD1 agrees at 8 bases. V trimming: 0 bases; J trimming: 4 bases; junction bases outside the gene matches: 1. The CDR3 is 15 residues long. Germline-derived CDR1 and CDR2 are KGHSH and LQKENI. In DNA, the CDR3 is TGTGCCAGCTCACCACCGGGACAGGATAATGAAAAACTGTTTTTT. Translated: CASSPPGQDNEKLFF.

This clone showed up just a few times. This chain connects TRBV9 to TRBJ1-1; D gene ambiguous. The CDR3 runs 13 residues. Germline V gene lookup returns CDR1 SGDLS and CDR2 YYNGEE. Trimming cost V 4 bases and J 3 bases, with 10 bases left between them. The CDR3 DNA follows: TGTGCCAGCAGCCTCCGTGGGGACACTGAAGCTTTCTTT. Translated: CASSLRGDTEAFF.

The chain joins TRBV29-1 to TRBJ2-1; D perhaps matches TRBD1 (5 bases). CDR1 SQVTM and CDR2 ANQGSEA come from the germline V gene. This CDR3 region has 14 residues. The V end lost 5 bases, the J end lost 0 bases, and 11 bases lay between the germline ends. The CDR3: CSVMGRLSYNEQFF. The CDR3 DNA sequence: TGCAGCGTTATGGGGCGGCTCTCCTACAATGAGCAGTTCTTC.

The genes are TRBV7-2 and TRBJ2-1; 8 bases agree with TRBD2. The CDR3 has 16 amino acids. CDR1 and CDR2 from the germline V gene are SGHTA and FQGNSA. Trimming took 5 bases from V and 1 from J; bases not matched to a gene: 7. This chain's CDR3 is CASSPGGDPSYNEQFF. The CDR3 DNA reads TGTGCCAGCAGCCCGGGAGGGGATCCTTCCTACAATGAGCAGTTCTTC.

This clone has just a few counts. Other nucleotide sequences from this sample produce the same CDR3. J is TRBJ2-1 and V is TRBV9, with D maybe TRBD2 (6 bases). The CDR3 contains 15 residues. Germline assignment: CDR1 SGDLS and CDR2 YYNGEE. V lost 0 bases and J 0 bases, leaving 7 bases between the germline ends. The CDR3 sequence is CASSVDGGSYNEQFF. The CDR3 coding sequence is TGTGCCAGCAGCGTAGACGGGGGCTCCTACAATGAGCAGTTCTTC.

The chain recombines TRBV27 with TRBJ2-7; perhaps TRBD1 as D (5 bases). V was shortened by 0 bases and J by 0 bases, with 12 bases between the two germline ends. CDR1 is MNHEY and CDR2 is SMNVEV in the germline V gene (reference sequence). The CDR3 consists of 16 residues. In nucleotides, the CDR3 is TGTGCCAGCAGTTTATCTGCCAGGGCCATCTCCTACGAGCAGTACTTC. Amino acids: CASSLSARAISYEQYF.

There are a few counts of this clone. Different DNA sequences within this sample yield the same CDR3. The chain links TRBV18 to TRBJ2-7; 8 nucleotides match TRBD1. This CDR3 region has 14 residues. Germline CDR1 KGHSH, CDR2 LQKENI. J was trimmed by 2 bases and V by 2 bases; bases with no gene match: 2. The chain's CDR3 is CASSPGQGPYEQYF. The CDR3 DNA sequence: TGTGCCAGCTCACCAGGACAGGGCCCCTACGAGCAGTACTTC.

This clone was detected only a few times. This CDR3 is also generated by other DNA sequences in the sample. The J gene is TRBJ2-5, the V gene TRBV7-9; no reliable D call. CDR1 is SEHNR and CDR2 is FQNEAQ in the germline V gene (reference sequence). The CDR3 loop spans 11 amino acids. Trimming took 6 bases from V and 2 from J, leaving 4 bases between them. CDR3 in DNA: TGTGCCAGCAGTCAACAAGAGACCCAGTACTTC. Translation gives CASSQQETQYF. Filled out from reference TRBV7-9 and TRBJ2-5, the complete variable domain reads DTGVSQNPRHKITKRGQNVTFRCDPISEHNRLYWYRQTLGQGPEFLTYFQNEAQLEKSRLLSDRFSAERPKGSFSTLEIQRTEQGDSAMYLCASSQQETQYFGPGTRLLVL.

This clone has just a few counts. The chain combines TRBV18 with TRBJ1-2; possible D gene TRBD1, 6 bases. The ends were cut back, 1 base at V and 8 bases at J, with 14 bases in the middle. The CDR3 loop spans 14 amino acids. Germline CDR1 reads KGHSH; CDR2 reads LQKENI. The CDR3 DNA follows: TGTGCCAGCTCACCACGCAATAGGGACAAGGGCTACACCTTC. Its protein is CASSPRNRDKGYTF.

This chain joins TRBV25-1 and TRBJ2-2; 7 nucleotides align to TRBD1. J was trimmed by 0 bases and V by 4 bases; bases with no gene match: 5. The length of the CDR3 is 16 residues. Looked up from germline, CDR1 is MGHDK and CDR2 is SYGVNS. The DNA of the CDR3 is TGTGCCAGCAGTGGAGCCGGGACAGCGAACACCGGGGAGCTGTTTTTT. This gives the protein CASSGAGTANTGELFF.

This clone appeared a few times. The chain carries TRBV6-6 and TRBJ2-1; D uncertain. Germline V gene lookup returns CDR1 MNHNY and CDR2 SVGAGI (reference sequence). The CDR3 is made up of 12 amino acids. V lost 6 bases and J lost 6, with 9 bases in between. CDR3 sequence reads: CASSAKGNEQFF. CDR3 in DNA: TGTGCCAGCAGCGCTAAAGGCAATGAGCAGTTCTTC.

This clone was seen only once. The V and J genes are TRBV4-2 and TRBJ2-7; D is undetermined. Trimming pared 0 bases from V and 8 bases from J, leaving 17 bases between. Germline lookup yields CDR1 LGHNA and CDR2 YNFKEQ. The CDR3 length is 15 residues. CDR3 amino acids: CASSQDLGDTPKQYF. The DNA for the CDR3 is TGTGCCAGCAGCCAAGATCTTGGGGATACCCCCAAGCAGTACTTC.

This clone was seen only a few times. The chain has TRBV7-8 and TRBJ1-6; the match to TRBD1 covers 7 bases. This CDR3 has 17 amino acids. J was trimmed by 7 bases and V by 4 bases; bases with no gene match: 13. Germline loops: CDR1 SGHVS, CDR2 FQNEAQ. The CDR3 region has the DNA TGTGCCAGCAGCTCGCGCCCAACCCGGGACAGCAATTCACCCCTCCACTTT. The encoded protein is CASSSRPTRDSNSPLHF.

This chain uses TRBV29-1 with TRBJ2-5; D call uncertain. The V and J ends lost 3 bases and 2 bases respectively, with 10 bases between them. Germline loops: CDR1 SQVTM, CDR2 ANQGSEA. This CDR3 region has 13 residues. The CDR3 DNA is TGCAGCGTTGATTTGGGCCTTCAAGAGACCCAGTACTTC. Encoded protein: CSVDLGLQETQYF.

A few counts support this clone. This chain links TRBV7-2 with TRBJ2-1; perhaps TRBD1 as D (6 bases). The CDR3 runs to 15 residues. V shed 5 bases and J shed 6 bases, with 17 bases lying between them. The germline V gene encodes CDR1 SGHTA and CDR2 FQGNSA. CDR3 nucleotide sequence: TGTGCCAGCAGCCTTTCCCCGGGACAAAGCAATGAGCAGTTCTTC. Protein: CASSLSPGQSNEQFF.

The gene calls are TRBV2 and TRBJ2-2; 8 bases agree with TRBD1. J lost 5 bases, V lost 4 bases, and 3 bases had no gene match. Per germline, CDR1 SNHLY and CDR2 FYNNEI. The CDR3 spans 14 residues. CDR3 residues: CASSGTGYTGELFF. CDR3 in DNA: TGTGCCAGCAGTGGGACAGGGTATACCGGGGAGCTGTTTTTT.

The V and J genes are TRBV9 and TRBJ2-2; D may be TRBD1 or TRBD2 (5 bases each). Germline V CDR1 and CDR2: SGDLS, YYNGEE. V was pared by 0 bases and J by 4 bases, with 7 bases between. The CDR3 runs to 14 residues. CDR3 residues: CASSVVGTTGELFF. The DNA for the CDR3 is TGTGCCAGCAGCGTAGTAGGGACCACCGGGGAGCTGTTTTTT.

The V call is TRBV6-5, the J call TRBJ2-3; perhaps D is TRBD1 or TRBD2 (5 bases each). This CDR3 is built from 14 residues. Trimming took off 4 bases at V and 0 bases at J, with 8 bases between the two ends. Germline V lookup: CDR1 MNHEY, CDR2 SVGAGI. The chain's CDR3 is CASSLGVSTDTQYF. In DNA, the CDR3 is TGTGCCAGCAGTTTGGGGGTCAGCACAGATACGCAGTATTTT.

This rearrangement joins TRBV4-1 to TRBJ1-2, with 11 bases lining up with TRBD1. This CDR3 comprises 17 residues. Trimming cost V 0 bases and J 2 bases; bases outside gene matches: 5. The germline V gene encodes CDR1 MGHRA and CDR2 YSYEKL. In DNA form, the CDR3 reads TGCGCCAGCAGCCAAGATCCCGGACAGGGGGCGAACTATGGCTACACCTTC. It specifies CASSQDPGQGANYGYTF.

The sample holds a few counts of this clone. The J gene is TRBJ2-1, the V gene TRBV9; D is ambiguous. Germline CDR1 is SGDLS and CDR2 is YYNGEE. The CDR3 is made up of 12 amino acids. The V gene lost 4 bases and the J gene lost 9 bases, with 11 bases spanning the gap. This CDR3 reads CASSSGVGEQFF. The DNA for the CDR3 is TGTGCCAGCAGCTCAGGTGTGGGTGAGCAGTTCTTC.

The chain's CDR3 is CASSAQTGGEQYF. DNA of the CDR3: TGTGCCAGTAGTGCCCAGACAGGGGGCGAGCAGTACTTC. This chain connects TRBV19 to TRBJ2-7, with TRBD1 matching over 9 bases. Germline values: CDR1 LNHDA, CDR2 SQIVND (reference sequence). The CDR3 has 13 residues. V shed 5 bases and J 6 bases; nucleotides not matched to a gene: 5.

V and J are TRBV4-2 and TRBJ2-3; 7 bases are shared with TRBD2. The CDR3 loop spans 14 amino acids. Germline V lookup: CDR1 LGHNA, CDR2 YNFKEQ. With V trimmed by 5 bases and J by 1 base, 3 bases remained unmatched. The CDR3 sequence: CASSASGGTDTQYF. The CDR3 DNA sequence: TGTGCCAGCAGCGCCAGCGGGGGCACAGATACGCAGTATTTT.

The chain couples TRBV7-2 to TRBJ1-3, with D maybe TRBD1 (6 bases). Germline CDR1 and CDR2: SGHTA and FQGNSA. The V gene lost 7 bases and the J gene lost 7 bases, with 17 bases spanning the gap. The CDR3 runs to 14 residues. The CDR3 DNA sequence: TGTGCCAGCACTCCCTTTGAAGGGGGGAACACCATATATTTT. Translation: CASTPFEGGNTIYF.